This TCR beta chain was profiled in a study of T cell changes during pregnancy in multiple sclerosis. Here immunoSEQ multiplex PCR was the method, and the copy in TCRdb shows in-frame clones only, minus some. The profile shows more than 45,000 clones, about 92% of them singletons. This CDR3 has 17 amino acids. V trimming: 5 bases; J trimming: 3 bases; junction bases outside the gene matches: 7. Germline values: CDR1 LGHNA, CDR2 YSLEER. Sequencing used CD4+ T cells from peripheral blood mononuclear cells, obtained after pregnancy. This chain connects TRBV4-3 to TRBJ1-4; 12 bases map to TRBD1. The source is a female donor with multiple sclerosis, enrolled in a pregnancy study. The CDR3 nucleotides read TGCGCCAGCAGCTCTCGGGACAGGGGGCTTTCTAATGAAAAACTGTTTTTT. It specifies CASSSRDRGLSNEKLFF.